A single sample gave rise to the 32 T cell receptor beta chains below, sequenced in a study of T cells after yellow fever vaccination. TCRdb recomputed calls from the 5' RACE reads with MiXCR, one row per CDR3 protein. Of about 320,000 distinct CDR3 sequences in the sample, 4% to 5.5% were seen once. Sequenced here: PBMCs, sampled 15 days after the yellow fever booster vaccination. These receptors came from a man aged 18 to 30 who received the YFV17D yellow fever vaccine.

The gene calls are TRBV27 and TRBJ2-1; no clear D. The CDR3 loop spans 20 amino acids. CDR1 MNHEY and CDR2 SMNVEV come from the germline V gene (reference sequence). The V end was cut by 4 bases, the J end by 3 bases, with 28 bases between. The DNA of the CDR3 is TGTGCCAGCAGTTGGGTGGCCAGACCCCCCTCATTTTCATACTACAATGAGCAGTTCTTC. Residues: CASSWVARPPSFSYYNEQFF.

This clonotype showed up just a few times. This chain connects TRBV29-1 to TRBJ1-1, with TRBD1 as a possible D gene (6 bases). Germline assignment: CDR1 SQVTM and CDR2 ANQGSEA. There are 13 residues in the CDR3. V shed 7 bases and J shed 4 bases, with 16 bases lying between them. The CDR3 sequence: CSALWGAGTEAFF. The CDR3 DNA sequence: TGCAGCGCCCTGTGGGGGGCGGGCACTGAAGCTTTCTTT.

The sample holds many counts of this clonotype. The rearrangement links TRBV5-1 to TRBJ2-7; TRBD1 aligns across 9 bases. Germline V gene data show CDR1 as SGHRS and CDR2 as YFSETQ. The CDR3 runs 17 residues. Trimming cost V 3 bases and J 2 bases; bases outside gene matches: 12. The CDR3 region is CASSSQPPGQGAYEQYF. CDR3 coding DNA: TGCGCCAGCAGCTCGCAACCGCCGGGACAGGGAGCCTACGAGCAGTACTTC.

The table lists this clonotype with many counts. The chain recombines TRBV10-3 with TRBJ1-1; a possible D gene is TRBD1 (5 bases). Germline CDR1 reads ENHRY; CDR2 reads SYGVKD. The ends were cut back, 5 bases at V and 1 base at J, with 11 bases in the middle. The CDR3 spans 14 residues. The CDR3 spells CAISLQEGNTEAFF. CDR3 nucleotides: TGTGCCATCAGTCTACAGGAGGGGAACACTGAAGCTTTCTTT.

This clonotype has ten or more counts. The chain recombines TRBV10-2 with TRBJ2-5; D possibly corresponds to TRBD1 (5 bases). V was cut by 3 bases and J by 5 bases, with 7 bases left in between. This CDR3 is 12 amino acids long. CDR1 and CDR2 (germline): WSHSY, SAAADI. DNA of the CDR3: TGCGCCAGCAGTGAAGGGGTGGAGACCCAGTACTTC. Translating gives CASSEGVETQYF.

At least ten counts were recorded for this clonotype. The rearrangement links TRBV20-1 to TRBJ1-4; TRBD1 agrees at 10 bases. V shed 1 base, J shed 5 bases, and the junction held 10 bases outside the gene matches. Germline loops: CDR1 DFQATT, CDR2 SNEGSKA (reference sequence). This CDR3 contains 17 residues. The CDR3 region is CSARGPPGQGLNEKLFF. The DNA of the CDR3 is TGCAGTGCTAGAGGACCCCCGGGACAGGGGTTAAATGAAAAACTGTTTTTT.

This clonotype was observed many times. The chain has TRBV7-9 and TRBJ1-2, with 7 bases fitting TRBD1. Germline CDR1 SEHNR, CDR2 FQNEAQ (reference sequence). J lost 4 bases, V lost 5 bases, and 4 bases had no gene match. The CDR3 is made up of 13 amino acids. Here the CDR3 reads CASSPQGGYGYTF. CDR3 nucleotide sequence: TGTGCCAGCAGCCCCCAGGGGGGCTATGGCTACACCTTC.

About this clonotype: This sequence may be a read error, since a much larger clone differs from it by one base. This chain joins TRBV11-2 and TRBJ2-3, with 8 bases identical to TRBD2. The V gene's germline CDR1 is SGHAT and CDR2 FQNNGV. CDR3 length equals 15 residues. CDR3 sequence: CDSSPRRGGTDTQYF. CDR3 bases: TGTGACAGCAGCCCTCGGCGGGGGGGCACAGATACGCAGTATTTT.

There are many counts of this clonotype. This chain uses TRBV4-1 with TRBJ1-2, with D possibly matching TRBD1 (6 bases). The CDR3 consists of 20 residues. CDR1 and CDR2 (germline): MGHRA, YSYEKL. The V end lost 0 bases, the J end lost 1 base, and 24 bases lay between the germline ends. CDR3 coding DNA: TGCGCCAGCAGCCAAGAGGGGGCACGAACGGGTGTTAGCTTTAACTATGGCTACACCTTC. Translating gives CASSQEGARTGVSFNYGYTF.

The J gene is TRBJ2-7, the V gene TRBV27; 7 positions match TRBD1. CDR1 is MNHEY, CDR2 SMNVEV, per germline (reference sequence). This CDR3 spans 12 amino acids. The V segment lost 4 bases and the J segment 9 bases; nucleotides outside the gene matches: 6. CDR3 residues: CASSSRGRGQYV. DNA of the CDR3: TGTGCCAGCAGTTCGAGGGGGCGCGGGCAGTACGTC.

This clonotype came up a few times. The V gene is TRBV12-3 or TRBV12-4, the J gene TRBJ1-2, with D uncertain. This CDR3 spans 13 amino acids. Trimming pared 6 bases from V and 1 base from J, leaving 9 bases between. The CDR3: CASRYNINYGYTF. For the CDR3, the DNA is TGTGCCAGCAGATATAACATTAACTATGGCTACACCTTC.

The chain recombines TRBV7-9 with TRBJ1-4; no firm D call. CDR3 size: 11 residues. With 5 bases removed from V and 8 bases from J, the gap between germline ends came to 6 bases. Per germline, CDR1 SEHNR and CDR2 FQNEAQ (reference sequence). Here the CDR3 DNA reads TGTGCCAGCAGCAGACGCGAAAAACTGTTTTTT. As protein: CASSRREKLFF.

V and J are TRBV29-1 and TRBJ1-1; tentatively, D is TRBD1 (5 bases). The germline V gene encodes CDR1 SQVTM and CDR2 ANQGSEA. CDR3 length equals 13 residues. The V gene lost 5 bases and the J gene lost 3 bases, with 13 bases spanning the gap. This CDR3 is CSVFRAGDTEAFF. In nucleotides, the CDR3 is TGCAGCGTTTTCAGGGCCGGAGACACTGAAGCTTTCTTT. Full variable domain (remainder filled in from reference TRBV29-1 and TRBJ1-1): SAVISQKPSRDICQRGTSLTIQCQVDSQVTMMFWYRQQPGQSLTLIATANQGSEATYESGFVIDKFPISRPNLTFSTLTVSNMSPEDSSIYLCSVFRAGDTEAFFGQGTRLTVV.

This clonotype was seen many times. The chain carries TRBV6-6 and TRBJ1-1; D is unclear. CDR3 length: 13 amino acids. CDR1 MNHNY and CDR2 SVGAGI come from the germline V gene (reference sequence). The V end lost 6 bases, the J end lost 0 bases, and 8 bases lay between the germline ends. In DNA, the CDR3 is TGTGCCAGCAGCCCGGTTCTGAACACTGAAGCTTTCTTT. Protein sequence: CASSPVLNTEAFF.

In DNA form, the CDR3 reads TGCGCCAGCAGTGAGTCTGGACTCCCCCGGTTGGGCGAGCAGTACTTC. This translates into CASSESGLPRLGEQYF. V usage is TRBV10-2 and J usage is TRBJ2-7; a weak D match, TRBD2 (5 bases). Per germline, CDR1 WSHSY and CDR2 SAAADI. The ends were cut back, 0 bases at V and 6 bases at J, with 18 bases in the middle. The length of the CDR3 is 16 residues.

The sample holds many counts of this clonotype. This chain links TRBV5-1 with TRBJ2-3, with a tentative D call TRBD1 (6 bases). The CDR3 contains 14 residues. Germline V gene sequence: CDR1 SGHRS, CDR2 YFSETQ. V dropped 1 base and J dropped 4 bases, with 10 bases sitting between them. CDR3 coding DNA: TGCGCCAGCAGCTTGTTACAGGGCTCAGATACGCAGTATTTT. Protein sequence: CASSLLQGSDTQYF.

This clonotype occurred many times. V gene TRBV5-1 combines with J gene TRBJ2-7; 7 bases fit TRBD1. This CDR3 region has 14 residues. J lost 3 bases, V lost 4 bases, and 7 bases had no gene match. In germline, CDR1 is SGHRS, CDR2 YFSETQ. CDR3 sequence: CASSTTGIFYEQYV. CDR3 bases: TGCGCCAGCAGCACGACAGGGATATTCTACGAGCAGTACGTC.

CDR3 DNA: TGCGCCAGCAGCTGGGGGGACAGGGGGCGAGACGAGCAGTACTTC. Amino acid sequence: CASSWGDRGRDEQYF. The chain joins TRBV5-1 to TRBJ2-7; 12 bases fit TRBD1. The CDR3 covers 15 residues. V shed 3 bases, J shed 5 bases, and the junction held 6 bases outside the gene matches. Germline V CDR1 and CDR2: SGHRS, YFSETQ.

Only a few counts were recorded for this clonotype. This chain links TRBV5-4 with TRBJ1-5; TRBD1 matches at 12 bases. Germline values: CDR1 SGHNT, CDR2 YYREEE (reference sequence). This CDR3 has 16 residues. V trimming: 4 bases; J trimming: 3 bases; junction bases outside the gene matches: 5. The CDR3 DNA sequence: TGTGCCAGCAGCCCGGGACAGGGGGCTAACAATCAGCCCCAGCATTTT. Translating gives CASSPGQGANNQPQHF.

This clonotype turned up a few times. The rearrangement links TRBV20-1 to TRBJ1-5, with 7 positions matching TRBD1. The ends lost 5 bases at V and 4 bases at J; junction bases unmatched: 8. CDR1 and CDR2 (germline): DFQATT, SNEGSKA (reference sequence). CDR3 length: 14 amino acids. The CDR3 loop is CSAVGQLNNQPQHF. Written as DNA, the CDR3 is TGCAGTGCTGTGGGACAGTTGAATAATCAGCCCCAGCATTTT.

A few counts support this clonotype. The rearrangement joins TRBV6-5 to TRBJ2-1, with D perhaps matching TRBD1 or TRBD2 (5 bases each). CDR1 is MNHEY and CDR2 is SVGAGI in the germline V gene. This CDR3 spans 15 amino acids. V was trimmed by 4 bases and J by 4 bases, leaving 14 bases between them. DNA for the CDR3: TGTGCCAGCAGTTTGGGGCCCCCGGGGTACAATGAGCAGTTCTTC. Translating gives CASSLGPPGYNEQFF.

This clonotype showed up many times. This chain links TRBV21-1 with TRBJ2-7; TRBD1 was called by the table and not checked on the DNA. TRBV21-1 is termed a pseudogene. This CDR3 is built from 17 residues. Written as DNA, the CDR3 is TGTGCCAGCAGCACACACCCATGGGCGACAGTGGTCAACGAGCAGTACGTC. It encodes CASSTHPWATVVNEQYV.

In its sample, this clonotype was seen a few times. The rearrangement joins TRBV2 to TRBJ1-1; 7 nucleotides align to TRBD1. CDR1 and CDR2 (germline): SNHLY, FYNNEI. The CDR3 contains 12 residues. V shed 4 bases, J shed 9 bases, and the junction held 5 bases outside the gene matches. CDR3 sequence (DNA): TGTGCCAGCAGTGGTCCAGGGGGGAAAGCTTTCTTT. Residues: CASSGPGGKAFF.

The table lists this clonotype with a few counts. The gene calls are TRBV20-1 and TRBJ2-1, with a weak D call TRBD2 (6 bases). CDR3 length: 18 amino acids. V was trimmed by 3 bases and J by 0 bases, leaving 21 bases between them. From germline, CDR1 is DFQATT and CDR2 SNEGSKA (reference sequence). This CDR3 is CSARAGLTTTSSYNEQFF. CDR3 in DNA: TGCAGTGCTAGGGCGGGACTGACAACTACTAGCTCCTACAATGAGCAGTTCTTC.

In its sample, this clonotype was seen many times. The genes are TRBV5-1 and TRBJ2-7; D is unclear. Trimming shortened V by 1 base and J by 6 bases, and 11 bases separated the two germline ends. Germline V gene lookup returns CDR1 SGHRS and CDR2 YFSETQ. This CDR3 spans 13 amino acids. The CDR3 protein is CASSLFTRSEQYF. DNA for the CDR3: TGCGCCAGCAGCTTGTTTACACGGTCCGAGCAGTACTTC.

This clonotype was counted ten times or more. This chain connects TRBV20-1 to TRBJ2-5, with TRBD2 matching over 7 bases. CDR1 is DFQATT and CDR2 is SNEGSKA in the germline V gene (reference sequence). The V gene end was trimmed by 3 bases and the J gene end by 6 bases; junction bases not matched to a gene: 7. The CDR3 has 13 residues. CDR3 amino acids: CSASIGEGKTQYF. CDR3 sequence (DNA): TGCAGTGCTAGTATAGGGGAGGGGAAGACCCAGTACTTC.

J is TRBJ1-4 and V is TRBV28, with D hard to call. CDR1 MDHEN and CDR2 SYDVKM come from the germline V gene. This CDR3 region has 14 residues. Trimming stripped 4 bases from V and 12 bases from J, with 18 bases between. The CDR3 DNA reads as TGTGCCAGCAGTTCGACCCTCTGGCGCTGGGAACTGTTTTTT. This encodes CASSSTLWRWELFF.

This clonotype turned up a few times. The rearrangement uses TRBV11-1 and TRBJ2-3; a possible D gene is TRBD1 (6 bases). V lost 6 bases, J lost 7 bases, and 23 bases lay in between. This CDR3 has 16 amino acids. The germline V gene encodes CDR1 SGHAT and CDR2 FQDESV (reference sequence). The CDR3 protein is CASSQEEGAQGYTQYF. The CDR3 nucleotides read TGTGCCAGCAGTCAAGAAGAAGGGGCCCAGGGGTATACGCAGTATTTT. Variable domain in full (rest from reference TRBV11-1 and TRBJ2-3): EAEVAQSPRYKITEKSQAVAFWCDPISGHATLYWYRQILGQGPELLVQFQDESVVDDSQLPKDRFSAERLKGVDSTLKIQPAELGDSAMYLCASSQEEGAQGYTQYFGPGTRLTVL.

This clonotype was observed a few times. The V gene is TRBV29-1, the J gene TRBJ2-3, with a tentative D call TRBD2 (7 bases). In germline, CDR1 is SQVTM, CDR2 ANQGSEA. Between the trimmed V and J ends, which lost 0 bases and 13 bases, there was a span of 11 bases. The CDR3 has 11 residues. CDR3 sequence reads: CSVEDGGPKYF. CDR3 DNA: TGCAGCGTTGAAGACGGGGGGCCCAAGTATTTT.

This clonotype was seen ten or more times. The DNA of the CDR3 is TGTGCCAGCAGCTTAGCCCACGGGGGCAGCCACACAGATACGCAGTATTTT. The encoded protein is CASSLAHGGSHTDTQYF. This chain connects TRBV7-9 to TRBJ2-3; TRBD1 or TRBD2 may be the D gene (6 bases each). Germline-derived CDR1 and CDR2 are SEHNR and FQNEAQ (reference sequence). The length of the CDR3 is 17 residues. V shed 0 bases and J shed 2 bases, with 15 bases lying between them.

The chain links TRBV9 to TRBJ2-1, with 9 positions matching TRBD2. Unmatched junction bases numbered 7, after V lost 0 bases and J lost 6 bases. The CDR3 has 16 residues. From germline, CDR1 is SGDLS and CDR2 YYNGEE. Here the CDR3 reads CASSVEASGVGNEQFF. The CDR3 region has the DNA TGTGCCAGCAGCGTAGAGGCTAGCGGGGTAGGCAATGAGCAGTTCTTC.

The chain joins TRBV14 to TRBJ1-6; no firm D call. Trimming cost V 0 bases and J 7 bases, with 10 bases left between them. The CDR3 sequence is 15 residues long. The germline V gene has CDR1 SGHDN and CDR2 FVKESK. This CDR3 is CASSQDEVVNSPLHF. Here the CDR3 DNA reads TGTGCCAGCAGCCAAGACGAGGTGGTAAATTCACCCCTCCACTTT.